Below are 2 T cell receptor beta chains sequenced from a single sample in a study of T cells in women clearing cervical HPV infection. Clones were read by immunoSEQ multiplex PCR, and TCRdb kept only the in-frame ones, dropping some. The sample totals more than 25,000 clones; its top ten clones hold about 23%. The specimen sequenced was blood buffy coat. The receptors shown here come from a woman between 18 and 75 years old with a cervical HPV16 infection that either progressed to CIN3+ or cleared (not recorded which).

For this clone: The sequence runs out 3 residues before the end of the CDR3; the remainder is reconstructed from the germline J gene. V and J are TRBV13 and TRBJ2-1; 16 bases line up with TRBD2. Germline V lookup: CDR1 PRHDT, CDR2 FYEKMQ (reference sequence). The CDR3 sequence is 20 residues long. V shed 5 bases and J 0 bases; nucleotides not matched to a gene: 10. The CDR3 loop is CASSRGLAGGSVSSYNEQFF. CDR3 DNA (partial): TGTGCCAGCAGCCGGGGACTAGCGGGAGGGTCGGTTAGCTCCTACAATGAG.

In regard to this clone: Sequencing ends 3 residues short of the CDR3 end; the germline J gene provides the rest. The chain is built from TRBV29-1 and TRBJ2-3, with D perhaps given as TRBD1 or TRBD2 (5 bases each). The germline V gene encodes CDR1 SQVTM and CDR2 ANQGSEA. The length of the CDR3 is 13 residues. The CDR3 sequence is CSVPDIPRETQYF. Partial CDR3 DNA: TGCAGCGTCCCGGACATCCCGAGGGAGACG.